This T cell receptor beta chain was obtained from a study of blood T cell repertoires in COVID-19. About the study: The origin of the acute and convalescent COVID-19 samples was the United States, Italy and Spain. PBMCs, B-cell-depleted T cells, or T cells provided the cDNA or gDNA that made up the material.

This clone is a singleton in its sample. Participants, roughly 18 to 89 years old, spanned 24 US areas. The CDR3 is made up of 20 amino acids. Losses at the gene ends were 3 bases for V and 3 bases for J; bases not matched to a gene: 17. CDR1 and CDR2 from the germline V gene are SNHLY and FYNNEI. In the source study's methods: Amplifying reference gene primers gave estimates of nucleated cell counts. Produced via immunoSEQ multiplex PCR; TCRdb's table is partial and in-frame only. That table furnishes V, J and clone size, whereas the DNA furnished D and trimming. The sample contains around 300,000 clones, more than 75% of which appear only once.

This clonotype originated in an older woman in a cohort exposed to, infected with or recovered from COVID-19 (not recorded which). The sample taken for sequencing was PBMCs or T cells enriched from blood (not recorded which). This chain uses TRBV2 with TRBJ2-1; 10 bases align to TRBD2. CDR3 loop: CASSDRVTGRTSGYYNEQFF. CDR3 nucleotide sequence: TGTGCCAGCAGTGACAGGGTAACAGGGCGGACTAGCGGTTACTACAATGAGCAGTTCTTC.